The source of this T cell receptor (beta chain) is a study of blood T cell repertoires in COVID-19. Across the whole study: The United States, Italy and Spain supplied acute and convalescent COVID-19 samples. T cells, B-cell-depleted T cells, or PBMCs provided the cDNA or gDNA that served as material.

This CDR3 comprises 14 residues. V shed 6 bases, J shed 5 bases, and the junction held 6 bases outside the gene matches. Germline V gene lookup returns CDR1 MNHNS and CDR2 SASEGT. In the original workflow: Amplified reference gene primers provided the basis for estimating nucleated cell counts. Clones were sequenced by immunoSEQ multiplex PCR, and TCRdb holds only the in-frame ones, with some missing. That table supplies the V and J calls and clone size; D and trimming were determined from the DNA. This sample has around 150,000 clones, with 85% to 95% found just once. The sample was peripheral blood. The receptor was isolated from a woman aged 45-59 years with acute or convalescent COVID-19. The genes are TRBV6-1 and TRBJ2-3, with TRBD1 matching over 9 bases. The CDR3, as DNA: TGTGCCAGCAGCATTGGACAGGGGATAGATACGCAGTATTTT. Translating it yields CASSIGQGIDTQYF.